Shown below are 28 T cell receptor beta chains from a single sample sequenced in a study of control samples from healthy donors and cancer patients. Using immunoSEQ multiplex PCR, the repertoire was profiled, and TCRdb retains in-frame clones only, with some absent. The data show around 40,000 clones, with approximately 90% seen just once and around a fifth held by the top ten. The sample was PBMCs. The receptors were sampled from a woman aged 40 to 50 with head and neck cancer.

CDR3 coding DNA: TGTGCCAGCAGGAAGGGGAGCACAGATACGCAGTATTTT. Amino acid sequence: CASRKGSTDTQYF. The chain recombines TRBV6-4 with TRBJ2-3; tentatively, D is TRBD1 (5 bases). The CDR3 runs 13 residues. Trimming shortened V by 6 bases and J by 0 bases, and 7 bases separated the two germline ends. CDR1 and CDR2 (germline): MRHNA, SNTAGT.

The chain has TRBV5-1 and TRBJ1-6, with a possible D match to TRBD1 (5 bases). V dropped 4 bases and J dropped 11 bases, with 16 bases sitting between them. This CDR3 comprises 14 residues. Per the germline V gene, CDR1 is SGHRS and CDR2 is YFSETQ. CDR3 sequence: CASSPGTSSAPLHF. In DNA form, the CDR3 reads TGCGCCAGCAGCCCCGGGACTTCCTCTGCACCCCTCCACTTT. The full variable domain, in which reference TRBV5-1 and TRBJ1-6 provide the parts outside the CDR3, is KAGVTQTPRYLIKTRGQQVTLSCSPISGHRSVSWYQQTPGQGLQFLFEYFSETQRNKGNFPGRFSGRQFSNSRSEMNVSTLELGDSALYLCASSPGTSSAPLHFGNGTRLTVT.

This clone was found once. This rearrangement joins TRBV5-8 to TRBJ2-1; weak D call: TRBD1 (6 bases). Trimming left V 9 bases short and J 2 bases short, with 18 bases between. The CDR3 sequence is 15 residues long. Germline V gene data show CDR1 as SGHTS and CDR2 as YDEGEE. The CDR3 spells CATQLQGQPYNEQFF. The CDR3 DNA sequence: TGTGCCACCCAGCTTCAGGGGCAGCCCTACAATGAGCAGTTCTTC.

The gene calls are TRBV19 and TRBJ2-1; TRBD2 might be the D (6 bases). V was pared by 3 bases and J by 0 bases, with 21 bases between. CDR3 length: 19 amino acids. The germline CDR1 and CDR2 sequences are LNHDA and SQIVND (reference sequence). The CDR3 loop reads CASSMNPSSVASSYNEQFF. CDR3 nucleotides: TGTGCCAGTAGTATGAATCCGTCTAGCGTTGCAAGCTCCTACAATGAGCAGTTCTTC.

The V call is TRBV29-1, the J call TRBJ2-7; 11 bases match TRBD1. With 6 bases clipped from V and 3 bases from J, the junction kept 7 bases outside the gene matches. CDR3 length: 14 residues. The germline V gene encodes CDR1 SQVTM and CDR2 ANQGSEA. CDR3 in amino acids: CSVIRDRGNYEQYF. In DNA form, the CDR3 reads TGCAGCGTCATCCGGGACAGGGGGAACTACGAGCAGTACTTC.

Here the CDR3 reads CASSLEHSGSTDTQYF. The CDR3 DNA reads as TGTGCCAGCAGCTTAGAACATTCTGGGAGCACAGATACGCAGTATTTT. The rearrangement joins TRBV11-2 to TRBJ2-3; D is unclear. Trimming took 0 bases from V and 0 from J, leaving 10 bases between them. CDR1 and CDR2 from the germline V gene are SGHAT and FQNNGV. The CDR3 is made up of 16 amino acids.

The gene calls are TRBV11-2 and TRBJ2-7, with D perhaps TRBD1 (6 bases). Trimming pared 0 bases from V and 1 base from J, leaving 10 bases between. Per the germline V gene, CDR1 is SGHAT and CDR2 is FQNNGV. The CDR3 is 15 residues long. This CDR3 is CASSLDPGQSYEQYF. CDR3 nucleotide sequence: TGTGCCAGCAGCTTAGACCCCGGACAGTCCTACGAGCAGTACTTC.

The chain combines TRBV5-4 with TRBJ2-5; tentative D call: TRBD2 (6 bases). The CDR3 is 15 residues long. The V and J ends lost 4 bases and 6 bases respectively, with 19 bases between them. Germline V gives CDR1 SGHNT, CDR2 YYREEE (reference sequence). The CDR3 nucleotides are TGTGCCAGCAGCATAGGAGCGGGCCCCTCAAAGACCCAGTACTTC. It encodes CASSIGAGPSKTQYF. The whole variable domain, remainder taken from reference TRBV5-4 and TRBJ2-5, is ETGVTQSPTHLIKTRGQQVTLRCSSQSGHNTVSWYQQALGQGPQFIFQYYREEENGRGNFPPRFSGLQFPNYSSELNVNALELDDSALYLCASSIGAGPSKTQYFGPGTRLLVL.

The V call is TRBV3-1 (or the pseudogene TRBV3-2), the J call TRBJ2-3; possible D gene TRBD2, 6 bases. The V gene's germline CDR1 is LGHDT and CDR2 YNNKEL (reference sequence). V lost 2 bases to trimming and J lost 3 bases, with 18 bases between them. The CDR3 is 17 residues long. CDR3 coding DNA: TGTGCCAGCAGCCAAAGCTCTCCGGGAGCTACGACAGATACGCAGTATTTT. Amino acids: CASSQSSPGATTDTQYF.

This chain joins TRBV20-1 and TRBJ2-5; D gene unclear. Germline CDR1 and CDR2: DFQATT and SNEGSKA (reference sequence). Trimming shortened V by 0 bases and J by 5 bases, and 4 bases separated the two germline ends. There are 11 residues in the CDR3. The CDR3 region is CSARDSETQYF. The CDR3 DNA sequence: TGCAGTGCTAGAGATTCGGAGACCCAGTACTTC.

The chain combines TRBV6-5 with TRBJ1-2, with TRBD1 identical over 7 bases. The V and J ends lost 11 bases and 7 bases, in that order; junction bases with no gene match: 19. CDR3 size: 15 residues. Germline-derived CDR1 and CDR2 are MNHEY and SVGAGI. The CDR3 DNA sequence: TGTGCCCGCACCCTAGGGGAGGGGGCGGCGGGTGGCTACACCTTC. Translated, it gives CARTLGEGAAGGYTF.

The genes are TRBV6-1 and TRBJ2-7; tentatively, D is TRBD1 (6 bases). The germline gives CDR1 MNHNS, CDR2 SASEGT. V was pared by 3 bases and J by 5 bases, with 20 bases between. The CDR3 loop spans 16 amino acids. CDR3 bases: TGTGCCAGCAGTGAGACCCAGACGAGGGGGTCTGACGAGCAGTACTTC. It encodes CASSETQTRGSDEQYF.

This clone was detected once. V gene TRBV4-1 combines with J gene TRBJ1-1, with D possibly being TRBD1 (5 bases). CDR1 MGHRA and CDR2 YSYEKL come from the germline V gene. The V end lost 6 bases, the J end lost 5 bases, and 13 bases lay between the germline ends. The CDR3 totals 13 residues. The CDR3 DNA sequence: TGCGCCAGCAGGACCGAGGGGCAGACTGAAGCTTTCTTT. The encoded protein is CASRTEGQTEAFF.

The chain employs TRBV30 and TRBJ2-3; no definite D call. There are 13 residues in the CDR3. V dropped 3 bases and J dropped 2 bases, with 9 bases sitting between them. CDR1 GTSNPN and CDR2 SVGIG come from the germline V gene (reference sequence). In DNA form, the CDR3 reads TGTGCCTGGAGCGCTCGGCCCACAGATACGCAGTATTTT. Encoded protein: CAWSARPTDTQYF.

This clone occurred once. The same CDR3 is also encoded by other DNA sequences in this sample. V and J are TRBV6-2 or TRBV6-3 and TRBJ2-6, with TRBD1 as a possible D gene (6 bases). Trimming took off 4 bases at V and 1 base at J, with 14 bases between the two ends. In germline, CDR1 is MNHEY, CDR2 SVGEGT. The CDR3 runs 17 residues. The CDR3 coding sequence is TGTGCCAGCAGTTGGGGGCAGGGTCGGTCTGGGGCCAACGTCCTGACTTTC. Its protein is CASSWGQGRSGANVLTF.

CDR3 coding DNA: TGTGCCAGCAGCCGCGAGAGGCAAGAGACCCAGTACTTC. It encodes CASSRERQETQYF. The chain is built from TRBV6-4 and TRBJ2-5, with D uncertain. This CDR3 contains 13 residues. V was clipped by 6 bases and J by 2 bases, with 10 bases between them. Germline V CDR1 and CDR2: MRHNA, SNTAGT.

This clone was counted a single time. V usage is TRBV30 and J usage is TRBJ2-7, with 7 bases that match TRBD2. The CDR3 consists of 12 residues. With 4 bases clipped from V and 1 base from J, the junction kept 1 base outside the gene matches. The V gene's germline CDR1 is GTSNPN and CDR2 SVGIG (reference sequence). The CDR3 coding sequence is TGTGCCTGGATGGGACTATCCTACGAGCAGTACTTC. Translation: CAWMGLSYEQYF.

The chain combines TRBV30 with TRBJ1-3; no clear D. V lost 2 bases, J lost 5 bases, and 10 bases lay in between. The CDR3 is 13 residues long. In germline, CDR1 is GTSNPN, CDR2 SVGIG (reference sequence). CDR3 region: CAWSWERRNTIYF. DNA for the CDR3: TGTGCCTGGAGTTGGGAGAGAAGAAACACCATATATTTT.

The chain has TRBV7-9 and TRBJ1-4, with D possibly TRBD1 on 6 matching bases. Germline values: CDR1 SEHNR, CDR2 FQNEAQ (reference sequence). This CDR3 region has 14 residues. The germline V and J ends were trimmed by 5 bases and 2 bases, with 9 bases remaining between them. The CDR3 loop reads CASSIGGTNEKLFF. CDR3 nucleotide sequence: TGTGCCAGCAGCATAGGGGGGACTAATGAAAAACTGTTTTTT.

This chain joins TRBV25-1 and TRBJ2-7; D not certain. CDR1 and CDR2 (germline): MGHDK, SYGVNS. This CDR3 contains 12 residues. The ends were cut back, 3 bases at V and 2 bases at J, with 5 bases in the middle. The CDR3 spells CASSDLAYEQYF. The CDR3 nucleotides read TGTGCCAGCAGTGACCTAGCCTACGAGCAGTACTTC.

This clone was observed once. This chain links TRBV7-9 with TRBJ2-7; D is undetermined. Per germline, CDR1 SEHNR and CDR2 FQNEAQ (reference sequence). V was trimmed by 6 bases and J by 3 bases, leaving 12 bases between them. The CDR3 runs to 13 residues. Here the CDR3 reads CASSYQMGYEQYF. In DNA, the CDR3 is TGTGCCAGCAGTTATCAAATGGGCTACGAGCAGTACTTC.

V gene TRBV5-1 combines with J gene TRBJ2-3; 10 bases are shared with TRBD2. The CDR3 covers 16 residues. The germline CDR1 and CDR2 sequences are SGHRS and YFSETQ. V was pared by 4 bases and J by 1 base, with 6 bases of the junction left unmatched. Written as DNA, the CDR3 is TGCGCCAGCAGCGTTTCCGGGACTAGCGGCACAGATACGCAGTATTTT. Translated: CASSVSGTSGTDTQYF.

This chain links TRBV30 with TRBJ1-2; maybe TRBD1 (6 bases). The CDR3 runs to 13 residues. Germline assignment: CDR1 GTSNPN and CDR2 SVGIG (reference sequence). V was shortened by 8 bases and J by 8 bases, with 21 bases between the two germline ends. The CDR3 DNA follows: TGTGCCAGCCAGGCCGGGGGGGCGAGCGGCTACACCTTC. Protein: CASQAGGASGYTF.

This chain connects TRBV10-3 to TRBJ1-6; 8 bases are a match to TRBD1. This CDR3 has 18 amino acids. Germline CDR1 and CDR2: ENHRY and SYGVKD. With V trimmed by 5 bases and J by 3 bases, 12 bases remained unmatched. The CDR3 loop reads CAISPGTGLKGYNSPLHF. For the CDR3, the DNA is TGTGCCATCAGTCCCGGGACAGGTTTAAAGGGCTATAATTCACCCCTCCACTTT.

J is TRBJ2-5 and V is TRBV18; 9 nucleotides align to TRBD1. CDR1 KGHSH and CDR2 LQKENI come from the germline V gene. CDR3 size: 15 residues. J gave up 1 base and V 6 bases, and 6 bases lay outside the gene matches. The CDR3 loop reads CASSPGQGVQETQYF. The CDR3 nucleotides are TGTGCCAGCTCGCCGGGACAGGGAGTCCAAGAGACCCAGTACTTC.

The chain employs TRBV14 and TRBJ1-1, with D perhaps matching TRBD1 (5 bases). Germline assignment: CDR1 SGHDN and CDR2 FVKESK. V was cut by 4 bases and J by 10 bases, with 10 bases left in between. The CDR3 totals 11 residues. The CDR3 loop is CASSLGGRAFF. The CDR3 DNA reads TGTGCCAGCAGCCTCGGGGGTCGAGCTTTCTTT.

The chain couples TRBV4-2 to TRBJ2-6; 7 nucleotides match TRBD2. Per germline, CDR1 LGHNA and CDR2 YNFKEQ. The CDR3 has 16 amino acids. The trim removed 0 bases at V and 4 bases at J, leaving 3 bases unmatched. CDR3 nucleotide sequence: TGTGCCAGCAGCCAAGAAGGAGCGGGAGGGGCCAACGTCCTGACTTTC. Translation gives CASSQEGAGGANVLTF.

V gene TRBV5-1 combines with J gene TRBJ1-1; 8 positions agree with TRBD1. Germline V gene lookup returns CDR1 SGHRS and CDR2 YFSETQ. The CDR3 extends over 16 amino acids. Trimming took 2 bases from V and 1 from J; bases not matched to a gene: 7. The CDR3 spells CASSLLIQGGNTEAFF. In DNA form, the CDR3 reads TGCGCCAGCAGCTTACTAATACAGGGGGGGAACACTGAAGCTTTCTTT. The full variable domain, completed using reference TRBV5-1 and TRBJ1-1, is KAGVTQTPRYLIKTRGQQVTLSCSPISGHRSVSWYQQTPGQGLQFLFEYFSETQRNKGNFPGRFSGRQFSNSRSEMNVSTLELGDSALYLCASSLLIQGGNTEAFFGQGTRLTVV.